This TCR beta chain was identified during a study of cytomegalovirus exposure and HLA in healthy donors. Primers included in the PCR were 60 Vbeta and 13 Jbeta primers. Assay: immunoSEQ multiplex PCR; the TCRdb copy retains only in-frame clones and omits some. The record lists about 110,000 clones, of which the ten most abundant hold about 0.59%. The specimen was PBMCs. The TCR originated in a man in his fifties or sixties in good health and CMV-seronegative.

As DNA, the CDR3 is TGTGCCAGCAGCTTGGGCCTCGGCACTGAAGCTTTCTTT. Encoded protein: CASSLGLGTEAFF. The gene calls are TRBV11-2 and TRBJ1-1; D unresolved. V lost 3 bases, J lost 4 bases, and 9 bases lay in between. Germline CDR1 and CDR2: SGHAT and FQNNGV. This CDR3 is built from 13 residues.